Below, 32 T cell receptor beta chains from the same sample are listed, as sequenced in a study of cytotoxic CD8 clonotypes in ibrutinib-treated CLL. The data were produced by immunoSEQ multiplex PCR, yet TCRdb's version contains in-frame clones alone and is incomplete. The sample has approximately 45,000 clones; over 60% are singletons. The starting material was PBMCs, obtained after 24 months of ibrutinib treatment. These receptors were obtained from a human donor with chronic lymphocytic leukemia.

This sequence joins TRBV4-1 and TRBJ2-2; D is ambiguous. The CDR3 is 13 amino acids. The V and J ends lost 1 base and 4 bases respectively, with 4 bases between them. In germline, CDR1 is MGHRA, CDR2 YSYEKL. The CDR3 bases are TGCGCCAGCAGCCAAGCACCCACCGGGGAGCTGTTTTTT. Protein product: CASSQAPTGELFF.

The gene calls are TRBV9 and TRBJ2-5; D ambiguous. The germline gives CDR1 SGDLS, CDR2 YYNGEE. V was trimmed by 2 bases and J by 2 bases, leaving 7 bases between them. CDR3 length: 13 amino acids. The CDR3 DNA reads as TGTGCCAGCAGCGTGACGGATCAAGAGACCCAGTACTTC. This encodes CASSVTDQETQYF.

CDR3 in DNA: TGTGCCAGTGGGACCTATGGCTACACCTTC. It codes for CASGTYGYTF. The chain recombines TRBV19 with TRBJ1-2, with D maybe TRBD1 (5 bases). Germline V gives CDR1 LNHDA, CDR2 SQIVND (reference sequence). V was cut by 8 bases and J by 4 bases, with 5 bases left in between. There are 10 residues in the CDR3.

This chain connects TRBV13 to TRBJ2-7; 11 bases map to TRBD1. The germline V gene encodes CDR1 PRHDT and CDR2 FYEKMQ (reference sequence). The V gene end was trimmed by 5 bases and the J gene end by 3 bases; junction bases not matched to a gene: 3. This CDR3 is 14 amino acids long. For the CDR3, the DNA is TGTGCCAGCAGCCCGGGACAGGGGGACTACGAGCAGTACTTC. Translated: CASSPGQGDYEQYF.

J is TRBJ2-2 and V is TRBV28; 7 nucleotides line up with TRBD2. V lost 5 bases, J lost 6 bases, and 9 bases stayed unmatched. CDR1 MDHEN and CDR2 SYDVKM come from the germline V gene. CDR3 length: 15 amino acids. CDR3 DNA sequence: TGTGCCAGCAGTCGGGGCGGGAGTTCGGCCGGGGAGCTGTTTTTT. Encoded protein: CASSRGGSSAGELFF.

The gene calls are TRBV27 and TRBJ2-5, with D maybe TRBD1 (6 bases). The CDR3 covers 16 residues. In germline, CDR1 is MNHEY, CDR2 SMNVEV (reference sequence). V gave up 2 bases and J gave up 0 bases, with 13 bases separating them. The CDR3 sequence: CASSLRAGVDQETQYF. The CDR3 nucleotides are TGTGCCAGCAGTTTAAGGGCAGGGGTGGACCAAGAGACCCAGTACTTC.

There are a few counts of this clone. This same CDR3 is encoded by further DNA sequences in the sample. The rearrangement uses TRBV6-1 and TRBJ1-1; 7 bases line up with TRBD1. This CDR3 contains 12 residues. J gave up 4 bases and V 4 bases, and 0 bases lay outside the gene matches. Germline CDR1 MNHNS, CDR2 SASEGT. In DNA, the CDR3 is TGTGCCAGCAGTGGACAGGGCACTGAAGCTTTCTTT. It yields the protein CASSGQGTEAFF.

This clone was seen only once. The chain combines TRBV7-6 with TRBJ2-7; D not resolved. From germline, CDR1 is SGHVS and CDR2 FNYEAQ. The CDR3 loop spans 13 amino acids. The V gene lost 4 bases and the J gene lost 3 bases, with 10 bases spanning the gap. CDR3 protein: CASSSQDGYEQYF. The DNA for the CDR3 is TGTGCCAGCAGCTCCCAGGACGGCTACGAGCAGTACTTC. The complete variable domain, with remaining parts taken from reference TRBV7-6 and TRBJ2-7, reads GAGVSQSPRYKVTKRGQDVALRCDPISGHVSLYWYRQALGQGPEFLTYFNYEAQQDKSGLPNDRFSAERPEGSISTLTIQRTEQRDSAMYRCASSSQDGYEQYFGPGTRLTVT.

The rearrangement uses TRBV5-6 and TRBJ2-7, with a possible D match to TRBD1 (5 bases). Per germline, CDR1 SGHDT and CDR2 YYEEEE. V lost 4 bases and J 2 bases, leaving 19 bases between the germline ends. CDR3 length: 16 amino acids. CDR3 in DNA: TGTGCCAGCAGCCTACGACAGCTGGCAGCGACCTACGAGCAGTACTTC. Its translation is CASSLRQLAATYEQYF.

The CDR3 region has the DNA TGTGCCAGCAGCCGCCCGGGGACAGGGATTTCTGGGGCCAACGTCCTGACTTTC. Its translation is CASSRPGTGISGANVLTF. The chain is built from TRBV14 and TRBJ2-6, with TRBD1 identical over 9 bases. This CDR3 spans 18 amino acids. V lost 4 bases and J lost 1; bases outside the gene matches: 8. The germline CDR1 and CDR2 sequences are SGHDN and FVKESK.

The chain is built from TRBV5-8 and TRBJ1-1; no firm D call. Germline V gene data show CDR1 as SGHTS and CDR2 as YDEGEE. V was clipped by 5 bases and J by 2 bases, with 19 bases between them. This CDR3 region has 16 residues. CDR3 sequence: CASRHRLNLGNTEAFF. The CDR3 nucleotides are TGTGCCAGCAGGCATAGGTTGAACTTGGGTAACACTGAAGCTTTCTTT.

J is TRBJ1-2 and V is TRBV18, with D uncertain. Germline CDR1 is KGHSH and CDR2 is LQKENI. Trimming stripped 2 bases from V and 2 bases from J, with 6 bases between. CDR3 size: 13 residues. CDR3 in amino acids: CASSPSENYGYTF. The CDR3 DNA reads TGTGCCAGCTCACCATCGGAGAACTATGGCTACACCTTC.

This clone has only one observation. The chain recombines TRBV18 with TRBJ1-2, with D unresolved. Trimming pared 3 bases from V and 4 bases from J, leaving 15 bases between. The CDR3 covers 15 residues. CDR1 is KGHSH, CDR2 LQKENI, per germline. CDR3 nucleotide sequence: TGTGCCAGCTCACCCTTTGGCGGGTTAGGCTATGGCTACACCTTC. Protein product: CASSPFGGLGYGYTF.

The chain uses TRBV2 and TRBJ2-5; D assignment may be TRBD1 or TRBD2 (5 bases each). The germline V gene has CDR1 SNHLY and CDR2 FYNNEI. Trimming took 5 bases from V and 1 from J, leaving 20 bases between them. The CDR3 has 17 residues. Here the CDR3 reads CASSTDSGLGTQETQYF. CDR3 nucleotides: TGTGCCAGCAGTACCGACTCTGGTTTAGGGACCCAAGAGACCCAGTACTTC.

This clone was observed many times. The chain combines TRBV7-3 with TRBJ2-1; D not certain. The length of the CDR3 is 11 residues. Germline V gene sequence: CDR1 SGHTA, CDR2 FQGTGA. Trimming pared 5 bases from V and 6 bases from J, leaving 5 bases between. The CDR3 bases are TGTGCCAGCAGCGAGGCCAATGAGCAGTTCTTC. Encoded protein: CASSEANEQFF.

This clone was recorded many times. The CDR3 spells CASTEGDRASDTQYF. As DNA, the CDR3 is TGTGCCAGCACTGAGGGGGATAGGGCCTCGGATACGCAGTATTTT. The chain uses TRBV6-1 and TRBJ2-3, with D perhaps matching TRBD1 (6 bases). The V gene's germline CDR1 is MNHNS and CDR2 SASEGT. Trimming removed 7 bases from V and 6 bases from J, with 20 bases in between. The CDR3 spans 15 residues.

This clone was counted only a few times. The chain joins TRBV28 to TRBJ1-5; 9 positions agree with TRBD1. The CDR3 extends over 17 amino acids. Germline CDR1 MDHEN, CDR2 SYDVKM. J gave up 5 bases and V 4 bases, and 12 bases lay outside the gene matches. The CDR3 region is CASSSPGRTGADQPQHF. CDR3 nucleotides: TGTGCCAGCAGTTCCCCGGGCAGGACAGGGGCAGATCAGCCCCAGCATTTT.

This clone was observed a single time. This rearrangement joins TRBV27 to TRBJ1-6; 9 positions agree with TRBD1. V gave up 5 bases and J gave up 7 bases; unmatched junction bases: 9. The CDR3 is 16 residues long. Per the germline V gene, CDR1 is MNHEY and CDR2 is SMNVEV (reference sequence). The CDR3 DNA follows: TGTGCCAGCAGTGTTACAGGGGGCGCCTGGAATTCACCCCTCCACTTT. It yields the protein CASSVTGGAWNSPLHF.

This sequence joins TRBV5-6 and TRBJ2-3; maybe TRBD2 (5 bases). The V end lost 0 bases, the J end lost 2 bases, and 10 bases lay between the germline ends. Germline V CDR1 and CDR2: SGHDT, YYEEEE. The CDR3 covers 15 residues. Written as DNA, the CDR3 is TGTGCCAGCAGCTTGGTGGGAGCCTCCACAGATACGCAGTATTTT. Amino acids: CASSLVGASTDTQYF.

Here the CDR3 reads CASSPRGEQGNYEQYF. The CDR3 DNA is TGTGCCAGCAGTCCTCGTGGGGAACAGGGTAACTACGAGCAGTACTTC. The genes are TRBV2 and TRBJ2-7; a possible D gene is TRBD1 (6 bases). This CDR3 spans 16 amino acids. Trimming shortened V by 5 bases and J by 3 bases, and 20 bases separated the two germline ends. Germline values: CDR1 SNHLY, CDR2 FYNNEI.

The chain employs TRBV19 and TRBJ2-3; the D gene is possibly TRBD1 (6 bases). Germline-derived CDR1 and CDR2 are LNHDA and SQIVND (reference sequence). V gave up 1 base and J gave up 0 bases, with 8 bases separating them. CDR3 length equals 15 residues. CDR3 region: CASSIGRGSTDTQYF. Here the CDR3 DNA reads TGTGCCAGTAGTATAGGCAGGGGCAGCACAGATACGCAGTATTTT. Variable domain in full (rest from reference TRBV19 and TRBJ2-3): DGGITQSPKYLFRKEGQNVTLSCEQNLNHDAMYWYRQDPGQGLRLIYYSQIVNDFQKGDIAEGYSVSREKKESFPLTVTSAQKNPTAFYLCASSIGRGSTDTQYFGPGTRLTVL.

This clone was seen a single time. The CDR3 is CASSLAGGRGTEAFF. CDR3 bases: TGTGCCAGCAGCTTGGCCGGTGGGAGGGGCACTGAAGCTTTCTTT. V gene TRBV5-4 combines with J gene TRBJ1-1; D perhaps matches TRBD1 (5 bases). V lost 0 bases and J 4 bases, leaving 13 bases between the germline ends. Germline assignment: CDR1 SGHNT and CDR2 YYREEE (reference sequence). The CDR3 consists of 15 residues.

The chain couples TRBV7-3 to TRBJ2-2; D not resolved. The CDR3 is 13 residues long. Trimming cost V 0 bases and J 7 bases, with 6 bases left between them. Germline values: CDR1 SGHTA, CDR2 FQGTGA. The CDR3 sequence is CASSLTVGGELFF. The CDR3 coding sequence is TGTGCCAGCAGCTTAACAGTGGGCGGGGAGCTGTTTTTT.

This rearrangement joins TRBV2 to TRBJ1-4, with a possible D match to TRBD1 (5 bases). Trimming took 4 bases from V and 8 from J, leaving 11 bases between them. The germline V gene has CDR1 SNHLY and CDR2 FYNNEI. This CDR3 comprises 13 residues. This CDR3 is CASSGSRGEKLFF. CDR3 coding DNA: TGTGCCAGCAGTGGCTCGAGGGGCGAAAAACTGTTTTTT.

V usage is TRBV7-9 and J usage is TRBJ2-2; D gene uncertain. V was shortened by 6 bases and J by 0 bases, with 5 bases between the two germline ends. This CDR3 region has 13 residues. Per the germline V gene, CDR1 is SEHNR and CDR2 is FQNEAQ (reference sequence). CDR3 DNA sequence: TGTGCCAGCAGTCCAGCGAACACCGGGGAGCTGTTTTTT. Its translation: CASSPANTGELFF. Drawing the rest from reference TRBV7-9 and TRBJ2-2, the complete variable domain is DTGVSQNPRHKITKRGQNVTFRCDPISEHNRLYWYRQTLGQGPEFLTYFQNEAQLEKSRLLSDRFSAERPKGSFSTLEIQRTEQGDSAMYLCASSPANTGELFFGEGSRLTVL.

The CDR3 DNA follows: TGCGCCAGCACCCTGGGCGGGGCCTCTGGGGAGCAGTACTTC. Translation: CASTLGGASGEQYF. The V and J genes are TRBV5-1 and TRBJ2-7; D perhaps matches TRBD2 (6 bases). Germline V gene lookup returns CDR1 SGHRS and CDR2 YFSETQ. V lost 6 bases and J 7 bases, leaving 20 bases between the germline ends. This CDR3 comprises 14 residues.

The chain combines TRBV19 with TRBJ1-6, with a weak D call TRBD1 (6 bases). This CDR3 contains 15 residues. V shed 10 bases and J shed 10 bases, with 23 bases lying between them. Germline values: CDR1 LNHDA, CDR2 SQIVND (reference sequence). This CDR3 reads CATRIPGQAASPLHF. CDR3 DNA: TGTGCCACTAGGATCCCGGGACAAGCGGCCTCACCCCTCCACTTT.

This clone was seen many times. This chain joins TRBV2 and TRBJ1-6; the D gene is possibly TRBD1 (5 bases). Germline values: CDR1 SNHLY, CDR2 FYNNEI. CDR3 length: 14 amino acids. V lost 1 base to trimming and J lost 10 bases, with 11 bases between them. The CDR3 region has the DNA TGTGCCAGCAGTGAAGGGGGGTATACCTCACCCCTCCACTTT. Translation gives CASSEGGYTSPLHF.

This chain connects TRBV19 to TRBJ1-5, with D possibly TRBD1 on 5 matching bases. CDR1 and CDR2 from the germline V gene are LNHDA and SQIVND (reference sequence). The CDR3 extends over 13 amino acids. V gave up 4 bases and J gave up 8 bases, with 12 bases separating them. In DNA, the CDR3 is TGTGCCAGTAGTACGCAGGGCGGTGAGCCCCAGCATTTT. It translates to CASSTQGGEPQHF.

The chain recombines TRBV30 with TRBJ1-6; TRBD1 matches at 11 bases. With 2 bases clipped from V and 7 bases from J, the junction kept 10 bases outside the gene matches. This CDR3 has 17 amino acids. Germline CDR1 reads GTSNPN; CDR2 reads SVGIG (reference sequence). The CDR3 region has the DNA TGTGCCTGGAGTCCCCTCCGGGACAGGGGGTCCAATTCACCCCTCCACTTT. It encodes CAWSPLRDRGSNSPLHF. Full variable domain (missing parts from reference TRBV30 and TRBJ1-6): SQTIHQWPATLVQPVGSPLSLECTVEGTSNPNLYWYRQAAGRGLQLLFYSVGIGQISSEVPQNLSASRPQDRQFILSSKKLLLSDSGFYLCAWSPLRDRGSNSPLHFGNGTRLTVT.

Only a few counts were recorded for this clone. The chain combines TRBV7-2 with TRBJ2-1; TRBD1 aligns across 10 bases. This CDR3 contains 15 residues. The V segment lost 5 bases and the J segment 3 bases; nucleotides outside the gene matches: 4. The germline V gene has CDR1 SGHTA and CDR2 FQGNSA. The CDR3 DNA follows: TGTGCCAGCAGCACAGGACAGGGGGGCTACAATGAGCAGTTCTTC. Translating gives CASSTGQGGYNEQFF.

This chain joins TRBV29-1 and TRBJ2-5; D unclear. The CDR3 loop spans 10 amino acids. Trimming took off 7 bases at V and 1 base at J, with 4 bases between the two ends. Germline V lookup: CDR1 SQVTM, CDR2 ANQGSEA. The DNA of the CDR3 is TGCAGCGCCGCCCAAGAGACCCAGTACTTC. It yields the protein CSAAQETQYF.